The 2 T cell receptor beta chains given below trace back to one sample, sequenced in a study of T-cell memory formation after mild COVID-19. TCRdb reprocessed the 5' RACE reads with MiXCR, giving one entry per CDR3 protein. The sample shows roughly 310,000 distinct CDR3 sequences, around a sixth of them seen only once. What was sequenced was PBMCs or a T cell subset sorted from them (not recorded which). The receptors here all came from a man between 18 and 29 years old who had mild COVID-19 (a few samples of this study predate the infection). Cell type and time point are not known.

This clonotype was found a few times. This chain connects TRBV5-1 to TRBJ2-7; D might be TRBD2 (5 bases). V was cut by 4 bases and J by 6 bases, with 11 bases left in between. CDR1 is SGHRS and CDR2 is YFSETQ in the germline V gene. This CDR3 has 12 residues. This chain's CDR3 is CASSVGVGEQYF. CDR3 in DNA: TGCGCCAGCAGCGTCGGGGTCGGCGAGCAGTACTTC. Based on the CDR3 plus reference TRBV5-1 and TRBJ2-7, the full variable domain is KAGVTQTPRYLIKTRGQQVTLSCSPISGHRSVSWYQQTPGQGLQFLFEYFSETQRNKGNFPGRFSGRQFSNSRSEMNVSTLELGDSALYLCASSVGVGEQYFGPGTRLTVT.

This chain links TRBV6-2 or TRBV6-3 with TRBJ2-3; a weak D match, TRBD2 (6 bases). V lost 6 bases and J lost 0, with 16 bases in between. CDR3 length: 16 residues. The germline gives CDR1 MNHEY, CDR2 SVGEGT. The CDR3 DNA reads TGTGCCAGCAGGCGACACGGGGGATCTAGCACAGATACGCAGTATTTT. Amino acids: CASRRHGGSSTDTQYF.